These 17 T cell receptor beta chains were sequenced from one sample in a study of blood T cell repertoires in COVID-19. The assay was immunoSEQ multiplex PCR, and TCRdb's table has in-frame clones only and misses some. The table includes over 35,000 clones, about 90% detected once. Sequenced input: peripheral blood. Receptor source: a man between 50 and 59 years old with active COVID-19.

The rearrangement uses TRBV12-3 or TRBV12-4 and TRBJ2-5; D is uncertain. Trimming took off 3 bases at V and 5 bases at J, with 7 bases between the two ends. The CDR3 is made up of 12 amino acids. CDR3: CASSLSRETQYF. The CDR3 coding sequence is TGTGCCAGCAGTTTGTCTCGGGAGACCCAGTACTTC.

V and J are TRBV5-4 and TRBJ2-2; a possible D gene is TRBD1 (6 bases). The V gene lost 4 bases and the J gene lost 0 bases, with 16 bases spanning the gap. CDR3 length: 17 residues. Looked up from germline, CDR1 is SGHNT and CDR2 is YYREEE (reference sequence). CDR3 DNA: TGTGCCAGCAGCCCCCGCTCGGCAGGGGCGAACACCGGGGAGCTGTTTTTT. Its translation: CASSPRSAGANTGELFF.

V usage is TRBV19 and J usage is TRBJ2-1; D is perhaps TRBD1 (5 bases). Per the germline V gene, CDR1 is LNHDA and CDR2 is SQIVND (reference sequence). The CDR3 runs to 16 residues. Trimming shortened V by 4 bases and J by 0 bases, and 13 bases separated the two germline ends. CDR3 sequence: CASSKQGGRSYNEQFF. The DNA of the CDR3 is TGTGCCAGTAGTAAGCAGGGCGGCCGCTCCTACAATGAGCAGTTCTTC. Full variable domain (missing parts from reference TRBV19 and TRBJ2-1): DGGITQSPKYLFRKEGQNVTLSCEQNLNHDAMYWYRQDPGQGLRLIYYSQIVNDFQKGDIAEGYSVSREKKESFPLTVTSAQKNPTAFYLCASSKQGGRSYNEQFFGPGTRLTVL.

CDR3 coding DNA: TGTGCCGCAGTTCCCGGACAGCTATACAATGAGCAGTTCTTC. Translating gives CAAVPGQLYNEQFF. The chain couples TRBV2 to TRBJ2-1; a weak D match, TRBD1 (6 bases). The V gene lost 11 bases and the J gene lost 4 bases, with 18 bases spanning the gap. Germline CDR1 SNHLY, CDR2 FYNNEI. The CDR3 is 14 residues long. Full variable domain (rest looked up from reference TRBV2 and TRBJ2-1): EPEVTQTPSHQVTQMGQEVILRCVPISNHLYFYWYRQILGQKVEFLVSFYNNEISEKSEIFDDQFSVERPDGSNFTLKIRSTKLEDSAMYFCAAVPGQLYNEQFFGPGTRLTVL.

J is TRBJ1-6 and V is TRBV30, with 8 bases fitting TRBD1. The CDR3 loop spans 13 amino acids. V shed 3 bases, J shed 7 bases, and the junction held 2 bases outside the gene matches. CDR1 is GTSNPN, CDR2 SVGIG, per germline (reference sequence). CDR3 nucleotide sequence: TGTGCCTGGAGGGACAGGGAAAATTCACCCCTCCACTTT. It is translated as CAWRDRENSPLHF.

This rearrangement joins TRBV19 to TRBJ1-5, with D possibly matching TRBD1 (5 bases). The CDR3 runs to 14 residues. Per the germline V gene, CDR1 is LNHDA and CDR2 is SQIVND (reference sequence). V lost 4 bases to trimming and J lost 10 bases, with 17 bases between them. CDR3 DNA: TGTGCCAGTAGTAATCGGGACTCCCAGATCCCCCAGCATTTT. Protein sequence: CASSNRDSQIPQHF.

V and J are TRBV28 and TRBJ2-3; D is possibly TRBD1 (5 bases). This CDR3 spans 13 amino acids. V lost 2 bases to trimming and J lost 6 bases, with 9 bases between them. Germline loops: CDR1 MDHEN, CDR2 SYDVKM. CDR3 DNA sequence: TGTGCCAGCAGTTTAGGGGCCATCGATACGCAGTATTTT. As protein: CASSLGAIDTQYF.

The genes are TRBV7-9 and TRBJ1-4; D is possibly TRBD1 (5 bases). The germline V gene has CDR1 SEHNR and CDR2 FQNEAQ (reference sequence). Trimming cost V 2 bases and J 1 base, with 8 bases left between them. The CDR3 is 15 amino acids. CDR3 sequence: CASSLSGGTNEKLFF. CDR3 bases: TGTGCCAGCAGCTTATCGGGGGGAACTAATGAAAAACTGTTTTTT.

This chain uses TRBV6-2 or TRBV6-3 with TRBJ2-1; 8 bases align to TRBD2. Germline values: CDR1 MNHEY, CDR2 SVGEGT. This CDR3 spans 16 amino acids. V trimming: 2 bases; J trimming: 5 bases; junction bases outside the gene matches: 8. Here the CDR3 reads CASSYLRLAQNNEQFF. The CDR3 region has the DNA TGTGCCAGCAGTTACCTCCGACTAGCGCAGAACAATGAGCAGTTCTTC.

V is TRBV2 and J is TRBJ2-5; the D is unclear. V was clipped by 4 bases and J by 2 bases, with 14 bases between them. Germline-derived CDR1 and CDR2 are SNHLY and FYNNEI. There are 15 residues in the CDR3. The CDR3 region is CASSADSAEQETQYF. The CDR3 bases are TGTGCCAGCAGTGCCGACTCAGCCGAACAAGAGACCCAGTACTTC.

This chain connects TRBV19 to TRBJ1-5; a weak D match, TRBD1 (5 bases). Looked up from germline, CDR1 is LNHDA and CDR2 is SQIVND (reference sequence). V gave up 2 bases and J gave up 1 base, with 6 bases separating them. The CDR3 has 14 residues. The CDR3 nucleotides read TGTGCCAGTAGTATACAGGGCAGCAATCAGCCCCAGCATTTT. Its protein is CASSIQGSNQPQHF.

Only one count was recorded for this clone. V is TRBV2 and J is TRBJ1-5; D unclear. Germline V lookup: CDR1 SNHLY, CDR2 FYNNEI. This CDR3 region has 14 residues. The V end was cut by 4 bases, the J end by 5 bases, with 12 bases between. The DNA for the CDR3 is TGTGCCAGCAGTGTGTCCGGAGGCGATCAGCCCCAGCATTTT. It codes for CASSVSGGDQPQHF.

The chain is built from TRBV7-2 and TRBJ2-7; 7 positions match TRBD1. Germline CDR1 is SGHTA and CDR2 is FQGNSA. The CDR3 loop spans 14 amino acids. V dropped 5 bases and J dropped 7; count of bases not matched to a gene: 11. CDR3: CASSPIDRVREQYF. The CDR3 DNA sequence: TGTGCCAGCAGCCCCATCGACAGGGTCAGAGAGCAGTACTTC.

This clone was recorded a few times. The chain uses TRBV7-9 and TRBJ2-5, with D possibly being TRBD1 (5 bases). The CDR3 is 15 amino acids. The germline V gene encodes CDR1 SEHNR and CDR2 FQNEAQ (reference sequence). Trimming stripped 5 bases from V and 0 bases from J, with 13 bases between. The CDR3 spells CASSPTGSDQETQYF. Written as DNA, the CDR3 is TGTGCCAGCAGCCCTACAGGTTCGGACCAAGAGACCCAGTACTTC. Complete variable domain (other parts from reference TRBV7-9 and TRBJ2-5): DTGVSQNPRHKITKRGQNVTFRCDPISEHNRLYWYRQTLGQGPEFLTYFQNEAQLEKSRLLSDRFSAERPKGSFSTLEIQRTEQGDSAMYLCASSPTGSDQETQYFGPGTRLLVL.

In this sample, this clone turned up once. The chain joins TRBV20-1 to TRBJ2-1; possibly TRBD1 for D (6 bases). CDR1 and CDR2 (germline): DFQATT, SNEGSKA (reference sequence). The CDR3 length is 13 residues. Trimming stripped 3 bases from V and 6 bases from J, with 12 bases between. CDR3 region: CSASLGGVNEQFF. CDR3 in DNA: TGCAGTGCTAGTCTAGGGGGAGTCAATGAGCAGTTCTTC.

The CDR3 region is CASSHGTSALTDTQYF. In nucleotides, the CDR3 is TGTGCCAGCAGCCATGGGACTAGCGCCCTCACAGATACGCAGTATTTT. J is TRBJ2-3 and V is TRBV5-5; 10 nucleotides match TRBD2. The trim removed 4 bases at V and 2 bases at J, leaving 7 bases unmatched. Germline V gene data show CDR1 as SGHKS and CDR2 as YYEKEE (reference sequence). This CDR3 region has 16 residues.

In this sample, this clone turned up a few times. V and J are TRBV5-4 and TRBJ2-1, with 10 bases matching TRBD2. The CDR3 covers 18 residues. CDR1 is SGHNT and CDR2 is YYREEE in the germline V gene (reference sequence). V gave up 5 bases and J gave up 8 bases; unmatched junction bases: 19. The DNA of the CDR3 is TGTGCCAGCAGACCCCTCCGCCTGCAGCGGGAGGGCCTCGATGAGCAGTTCTTC. Translation: CASRPLRLQREGLDEQFF. The variable domain in full, with the rest retrieved from reference TRBV5-4 and TRBJ2-1, is ETGVTQSPTHLIKTRGQQVTLRCSSQSGHNTVSWYQQALGQGPQFIFQYYREEENGRGNFPPRFSGLQFPNYSSELNVNALELDDSALYLCASRPLRLQREGLDEQFFGPGTRLTVL.